This TCR beta chain was retrieved from a study of blood T cell repertoires in COVID-19. Sequenced by immunoSEQ multiplex PCR; TCRdb stores in-frame clones only, minus some. The profile shows roughly 200,000 clones, about 88% of them singletons. Germline values: CDR1 SGHKS, CDR2 YYEKEE (reference sequence). The CDR3 is 14 amino acids. Deletions cut 2 bases from V and 1 base from J, with 10 bases between. This clone has a handful of counts. This TCR was recovered from a woman aged 40 to 50 who had recovered from COVID-19. V gene TRBV5-5 combines with J gene TRBJ2-7; D is ambiguous. Sequencing was carried out using peripheral blood. The CDR3 region has the DNA TGTGCCAGCAGCTTAGGAGCGCAATCCTACGAGCAGTACTTC. Translating it yields CASSLGAQSYEQYF.